The rows below give T cell receptor beta chains drawn from one sample of a study of CD8+CD57+ T cells in acquired aplastic anemia. TCRdb fed the reads into MiXCR, producing one record per CDR3 protein. The data contain some 410,000 distinct CDR3 sequences, 65% to 80% of them singletons. The sequenced sample consisted of sorted CD4+, CD8+, or CD8+CD57+ T cells (not recorded which) from PBMCs. The receptors originated from a human donor in good health, serving as a control. CDR3s leave out the opening cysteine and the closing phenylalanine or tryptophan. Each record gives: CDR3 protein, V gene, J gene.

ASEDRVRQPQH	TRBV19	TRBJ1-5
SATRTSGGYPDEQY	TRBV20-1	TRBJ2-7
ASSAFVEGTRPGELF	TRBV9	TRBJ2-2
GASHPGQGFYAQY	TRBV20-1	TRBJ2-7
ASSGARAGQGLYGYT	TRBV5-4	TRBJ1-2
ASSLSGGTLTYDYT	TRBV7-8	TRBJ1-2
ASSFGGGGRDTQY	TRBV12-3/TRBV12-4	TRBJ2-3
ASSLRDRRQGQF	TRBV7-3	TRBJ2-1
ASSDVDGTFNQPQH	TRBV6-1	TRBJ1-5
SANYRVSGGKLF	TRBV20-1	TRBJ1-4
ASSWDRAEAF	TRBV7-2	TRBJ1-1
ASGGDWVEKLF	TRBV12-5	TRBJ1-4
ASRLGGEAF	TRBV2	TRBJ1-1
ASSLQESGANVLT	TRBV4-3	TRBJ2-6
ASSYSTARNTEA	TRBV5-1	TRBJ2-6
ASSPGTSGVVNEQY	TRBV7-2	TRBJ2-7
SARDDQGARTEAF	TRBV20-1	TRBJ1-1
ASRQLGTGTNTEAF	TRBV28	TRBJ1-1
ASSSARSGLSYEQY	TRBV7-2	TRBJ2-7
ASSLEGRGINSPLH	TRBV5-1	TRBJ1-6
ASRACSRNQPEH	TRBV9	TRBJ1-5
ASSRPGTGGNGYT	TRBV7-2	TRBJ1-2